The clone carrying this T cell receptor (beta chain) was seen only once. Its antigen remains unknown. This record belongs to a study of cytomegalovirus exposure and HLA in healthy donors. Assay: immunoSEQ multiplex PCR; the TCRdb copy retains only in-frame clones and omits some. The sample consists of about 150,000 clones, around 90% of them appearing once. Study-level findings and limits: A list of 150 or so TCR beta chains associated with cytomegalovirus was given. In vitro checks showed that a few CMV-associated chains really do target CMV antigens.

It was the approximately 130-subject validation cohort, separate from the approximately 680-subject first cohort, to which the donors belonged. V was trimmed by 2 bases and J by 7 bases, leaving 5 bases between them. The CDR3 extends over 12 amino acids. Germline assignment: CDR1 SEHNR and CDR2 FQNEAQ (reference sequence). The chain recombines TRBV7-9 with TRBJ2-2, with D hard to call. This clonotype was sampled from a young man in good health and CMV-seronegative. Sequences were obtained from PBMCs. The CDR3 sequence is CASSLSSGELFF. The CDR3 DNA sequence: TGTGCCAGCAGCTTATCTAGCGGGGAGCTGTTTTTT.